These 11 T cell receptor beta chains were all obtained from the same sample, sequenced in a study of blood T cell repertoires in COVID-19. Only in-frame clones appear in the TCRdb table, and some are missing; sequencing was by immunoSEQ multiplex PCR. The table has 250,000 to 300,000 clones, around 89% seen once. Sequences were obtained from peripheral blood. The receptors here all came from a man in his forties with acute or convalescent COVID-19.

This rearrangement joins TRBV10-2 to TRBJ2-3, with 9 bases that match TRBD2. This CDR3 contains 15 residues. The trim removed 4 bases at V and 4 bases at J, leaving 6 bases unmatched. The germline V gene has CDR1 WSHSY and CDR2 SAAADI. This CDR3 is CASSVLAGVADTQYF. The CDR3 DNA reads TGCGCCAGCAGTGTTTTAGCGGGGGTGGCAGATACGCAGTATTTT.

The chain carries TRBV11-2 and TRBJ1-5; D is uncertain. This CDR3 comprises 13 residues. The germline gives CDR1 SGHAT, CDR2 FQNNGV. V shed 5 bases and J shed 13 bases, with 18 bases lying between them. CDR3 bases: TGTGCCAGCAGCCTTCGGGTCGACCTCTTACAGCATTTT. This codes for CASSLRVDLLQHF.

V is TRBV5-1 and J is TRBJ1-1; unclear D gene. This CDR3 is built from 15 residues. CDR1 is SGHRS and CDR2 is YFSETQ in the germline V gene. Trimming removed 2 bases at V and 1 base at J, with 12 bases between. The CDR3 nucleotides read TGCGCCAGCAGCTTATTGAGCTACGGGAACACTGAAGCTTTCTTT. This encodes CASSLLSYGNTEAFF.

This chain connects TRBV28 to TRBJ1-2; 7 positions match TRBD1. CDR3 length equals 14 residues. The V gene end was trimmed by 8 bases and the J gene end by 4 bases; junction bases not matched to a gene: 10. Germline CDR1 MDHEN, CDR2 SYDVKM. The CDR3 spells CASCLPGQFYGYTF. The CDR3 DNA reads TGTGCCAGCTGTCTCCCGGGACAGTTCTATGGCTACACCTTC.

CDR3 region: CAGTEGGQPQHF. In nucleotides, the CDR3 is TGTGCCGGCACGGAGGGAGGTCAGCCCCAGCATTTT. V is TRBV2 and J is TRBJ1-5; D unclear. The CDR3 loop spans 12 amino acids. V was pared by 11 bases and J by 6 bases, with 14 bases between. Germline CDR1 and CDR2: SNHLY and FYNNEI.

This rearrangement joins TRBV5-1 to TRBJ1-1; 8 bases agree with TRBD1. Germline V CDR1 and CDR2: SGHRS, YFSETQ. The J segment lost 5 bases and the V segment lost 0 bases, leaving 9 bases of the junction unmatched. This CDR3 has 16 residues. CDR3 amino acids: CASSLGQGAIWTEAFF. CDR3 nucleotide sequence: TGCGCCAGCAGCTTGGGCCAGGGGGCTATTTGGACTGAAGCTTTCTTT.

The CDR3, as DNA: TGTGCCAGCAGCTTCATTGAGAATGAGCAGTTCTTC. Translation gives CASSFIENEQFF. The chain recombines TRBV6-6 with TRBJ2-1; unclear D gene. Trimming shortened V by 6 bases and J by 7 bases, and 10 bases separated the two germline ends. The CDR3 has 12 residues. Germline-derived CDR1 and CDR2 are MNHNY and SVGAGI (reference sequence).

The chain recombines TRBV6-4 with TRBJ1-2; D remains ambiguous. The CDR3 totals 16 residues. V lost 3 bases to trimming and J lost 4 bases, with 18 bases between them. Germline CDR1 reads MRHNA; CDR2 reads SNTAGT. The DNA for the CDR3 is TGTGCCAGCAGTGAACGAGCTACCGGGAGCTTCTATGGCTACACCTTC. Its protein is CASSERATGSFYGYTF.

J is TRBJ1-3 and V is TRBV29-1; 10 bases are shared with TRBD1. The CDR3 runs 15 residues. The germline CDR1 and CDR2 sequences are SQVTM and ANQGSEA. With V trimmed by 5 bases and J by 2 bases, 6 bases remained unmatched. CDR3 DNA sequence: TGCAGCGTTCTTCTAGGGACAGGGGCTGGAAACACCATATATTTT. Translated: CSVLLGTGAGNTIYF.

The V gene is TRBV14, the J gene TRBJ2-7, with D perhaps TRBD2 (6 bases). This CDR3 is 15 amino acids long. Trimming cost V 4 bases and J 2 bases, with 15 bases left between them. Germline CDR1 and CDR2: SGHDN and FVKESK. The CDR3 spells CASSLIGRDPYEQYF. CDR3 in DNA: TGTGCCAGCAGCCTCATCGGGCGGGATCCCTACGAGCAGTACTTC.

The chain joins TRBV7-6 to TRBJ2-3; TRBD2 aligns across 13 bases. V lost 2 bases, J lost 3 bases, and 5 bases stayed unmatched. The CDR3 sequence is 17 residues long. CDR1 is SGHVS, CDR2 FNYEAQ, per germline. CDR3 residues: CASSLRRTSGGTDTQYF. As DNA, the CDR3 is TGTGCCAGCAGCTTAAGGAGGACTAGCGGGGGTACAGATACGCAGTATTTT.